A single sample is the source of the 18 T cell receptor beta chains below, sequenced in a study of cytotoxic CD8 clonotypes in ibrutinib-treated CLL. Profiling relied on immunoSEQ multiplex PCR, and the TCRdb table lists in-frame clones only, not all of them. The table shows under 200,000 clones, with 81% occurring only once. This specimen was PBMCs, taken after 12 months of ibrutinib treatment. These receptors were obtained from a human donor with chronic lymphocytic leukemia.

The chain employs TRBV28 and TRBJ1-1; the D is unclear. This CDR3 is built from 15 residues. V shed 2 bases and J shed 2 bases, with 12 bases lying between them. Germline V gene sequence: CDR1 MDHEN, CDR2 SYDVKM. The CDR3 DNA follows: TGTGCCAGCAGTTTACGCCCGGGCCTTAACACTGAAGCTTTCTTT. Translating it yields CASSLRPGLNTEAFF.

J is TRBJ1-1 and V is TRBV7-8; D is uncertain. V was trimmed by 4 bases and J by 5 bases, leaving 11 bases between them. Germline loops: CDR1 SGHVS, CDR2 FQNEAQ. The CDR3 length is 13 residues. The CDR3 here is CASSSDLITEAFF. CDR3 nucleotide sequence: TGTGCCAGCAGCTCCGATCTTATTACTGAAGCTTTCTTT.

This sequence joins TRBV27 and TRBJ1-5; TRBD1 might be the D (6 bases). CDR1 is MNHEY, CDR2 SMNVEV, per germline (reference sequence). The CDR3 has 14 residues. V was trimmed by 6 bases and J by 2 bases, leaving 11 bases between them. This CDR3 is CASRNRVGNQPQHF. Here the CDR3 DNA reads TGTGCCAGCAGGAACAGGGTTGGCAATCAGCCCCAGCATTTT.

This rearrangement joins TRBV2 to TRBJ1-2, with a weak D call TRBD1 (6 bases). V was pared by 3 bases and J by 4 bases, with 6 bases between. CDR1 is SNHLY and CDR2 is FYNNEI in the germline V gene. The CDR3 loop spans 12 amino acids. This CDR3 is CASSEDSYGYTF. For the CDR3, the DNA is TGTGCCAGCAGTGAGGACAGCTATGGCTACACCTTC.

The V call is TRBV5-6, the J call TRBJ2-7, with D unclear. This CDR3 comprises 15 residues. Germline V gene data show CDR1 as SGHDT and CDR2 as YYEEEE. The V gene lost 2 bases and the J gene lost 4 bases, with 16 bases spanning the gap. The CDR3 bases are TGTGCCAGCAGCTTTCGGGTTGCCCCCCATTACGAGCAGTACTTC. This codes for CASSFRVAPHYEQYF. Together with reference TRBV5-6 and TRBJ2-7, the CDR3 gives the full variable domain: DAGVTQSPTHLIKTRGQQVTLRCSPKSGHDTVSWYQQALGQGPQFIFQYYEEEERQRGNFPDRFSGHQFPNYSSELNVNALLLGDSALYLCASSFRVAPHYEQYFGPGTRLTVT.

The chain employs TRBV19 and TRBJ2-5; TRBD1 is a possible D gene (5 bases). The CDR3 runs 15 residues. CDR1 is LNHDA, CDR2 SQIVND, per germline (reference sequence). V was pared by 6 bases and J by 4 bases, with 18 bases between. The CDR3 spells CASSQYKGYGETQYF. CDR3 in DNA: TGTGCCAGTAGCCAATACAAGGGGTACGGAGAGACCCAGTACTTC.

The gene calls are TRBV4-2 and TRBJ1-1, with D hard to call. Trimming left V 4 bases short and J 0 bases short, with 12 bases between. This CDR3 spans 15 amino acids. Germline values: CDR1 LGHNA, CDR2 YNFKEQ. This chain's CDR3 is CASSRRNELNTEAFF. CDR3 in DNA: TGTGCCAGCAGCCGGAGGAATGAATTGAACACTGAAGCTTTCTTT.

The rearrangement uses TRBV19 and TRBJ1-6, with 9 bases aligning to TRBD1. From germline, CDR1 is LNHDA and CDR2 SQIVND (reference sequence). The CDR3 has 17 residues. After removal of 9 bases from V and 5 bases from J, the junction contained 14 bases not matched to a gene. The CDR3 reads CASIGRDRALNNSPLHF. CDR3 nucleotide sequence: TGTGCCAGCATAGGCCGGGACAGGGCATTAAATAATTCACCCCTCCACTTT.

This clone occurred many times. The chain joins TRBV27 to TRBJ2-7, with TRBD2 identical over 7 bases. Losses at the gene ends were 8 bases for V and 9 bases for J; bases not matched to a gene: 13. The germline V gene has CDR1 MNHEY and CDR2 SMNVEV (reference sequence). The CDR3 consists of 13 residues. The CDR3 sequence is CASAQRDHYGQYF. In DNA, the CDR3 is TGTGCCAGCGCACAGCGGGACCACTATGGGCAGTACTTC.

The rearrangement joins TRBV7-2 to TRBJ2-3; TRBD1 aligns across 8 bases. Germline CDR1 SGHTA, CDR2 FQGNSA. The V segment lost 5 bases and the J segment 4 bases; nucleotides outside the gene matches: 5. The CDR3 loop spans 14 amino acids. In DNA form, the CDR3 reads TGTGCCAGCAGCCCCGACAGGGGCGCAGATACGCAGTATTTT. Residues: CASSPDRGADTQYF.

This clone was recorded only once. The chain links TRBV5-1 to TRBJ1-1; the D gene is possibly TRBD1 (6 bases). This CDR3 comprises 14 residues. Germline-derived CDR1 and CDR2 are SGHRS and YFSETQ. Trimming removed 2 bases at V and 7 bases at J, with 15 bases between. CDR3 DNA sequence: TGCGCCAGCAGCTTAGAGGGGGGCGACGGTGAAGCTTTCTTT. The encoded protein is CASSLEGGDGEAFF.

The chain couples TRBV13 to TRBJ2-3, with D uncertain. This CDR3 is built from 16 residues. Trimming pared 0 bases from V and 0 bases from J, leaving 10 bases between. The germline V gene has CDR1 PRHDT and CDR2 FYEKMQ (reference sequence). The CDR3, as DNA: TGTGCCAGCAGCTTAGGACTCCCATCCAGCACAGATACGCAGTATTTT. Amino acids: CASSLGLPSSTDTQYF.

This chain connects TRBV28 to TRBJ1-2; 9 nucleotides match TRBD1. This CDR3 region has 14 residues. The V gene's germline CDR1 is MDHEN and CDR2 SYDVKM. J gave up 8 bases and V 4 bases, and 8 bases lay outside the gene matches. The CDR3 here is CASSSGGTGRGYTF. For the CDR3, the DNA is TGTGCCAGCAGTTCCGGAGGGACAGGGCGAGGCTACACCTTC.

The J gene is TRBJ1-1, the V gene TRBV5-1, with unresolved D. CDR3 size: 13 residues. Deletions cut 5 bases from V and 3 bases from J, with 11 bases between. Looked up from germline, CDR1 is SGHRS and CDR2 is YFSETQ. Written as DNA, the CDR3 is TGCGCCAGCAGAGGGATCCGGGACACTGAAGCTTTCTTT. This sequence encodes CASRGIRDTEAFF.

At least ten counts were recorded for this clone. The V call is TRBV7-9, the J call TRBJ1-5; no clear D. The germline CDR1 and CDR2 sequences are SEHNR and FQNEAQ (reference sequence). The ends were cut back, 1 base at V and 7 bases at J, with 5 bases in the middle. The CDR3 totals 12 residues. In nucleotides, the CDR3 is TGTGCCAGCAGCTTAGATGTACAGCCCCAGCATTTT. It is translated as CASSLDVQPQHF.

The V call is TRBV6-1, the J call TRBJ2-1; 13 bases agree with TRBD2. CDR3 length: 17 residues. V shed 3 bases and J 8 bases; nucleotides not matched to a gene: 10. Germline lookup yields CDR1 MNHNS and CDR2 SASEGT. In DNA, the CDR3 is TGTGCCAGCAGTGACCCTGGGGGACTAGCGGGATATCATGAGCAGTTCTTC. Its protein product is CASSDPGGLAGYHEQFF.

The V call is TRBV30, the J call TRBJ1-3; TRBD1 agrees at 10 bases. Per germline, CDR1 GTSNPN and CDR2 SVGIG (reference sequence). CDR3 length equals 15 residues. Germline trimming cut 2 bases from V and 5 bases from J; bases unmatched to any gene: 6. Here the CDR3 DNA reads TGTGCCTGGAGTCTCCTGGGACAGGGGCGAAACACCATATATTTT. This translates into CAWSLLGQGRNTIYF. The full variable domain, with the rest looked up from reference TRBV30 and TRBJ1-3, is SQTIHQWPATLVQPVGSPLSLECTVEGTSNPNLYWYRQAAGRGLQLLFYSVGIGQISSEVPQNLSASRPQDRQFILSSKKLLLSDSGFYLCAWSLLGQGRNTIYFGEGSWLTVV.

This chain connects TRBV5-4 to TRBJ2-7; 9 bases agree with TRBD2. This CDR3 comprises 15 residues. V lost 0 bases to trimming and J lost 4 bases; unmatched junction nucleotides: 5. CDR1 and CDR2 (germline): SGHNT, YYREEE (reference sequence). Here the CDR3 DNA reads TGTGCCAGCAGCTTGGTAGGACTAGCGCAATACGAGCAGTACTTC. Protein sequence: CASSLVGLAQYEQYF. Full variable domain (rest looked up from reference TRBV5-4 and TRBJ2-7): ETGVTQSPTHLIKTRGQQVTLRCSSQSGHNTVSWYQQALGQGPQFIFQYYREEENGRGNFPPRFSGLQFPNYSSELNVNALELDDSALYLCASSLVGLAQYEQYFGPGTRLTVT.